Listed here is a single T cell receptor (beta chain). The antigen is undetermined. This record belongs to a study of PD-L1 blockade in urothelial cancer. About the research overall: Patients' atezolizumab regimen, 1,200 mg intravenously every 3 weeks, began around 2014. Patients with male sex and bladder-origin urothelial cancer accounted for about 85% of the roughly 29 enrolled. Prior regimens of chemotherapy numbered 0 to 3 per patient. Study results and caveats: Below-median blood TCR clonality before treatment forecast better survival.

CDR1 and CDR2 from the germline V gene are ENHRY and SYGVKD. Trimming took 0 bases from V and 7 from J; bases not matched to a gene: 5. This CDR3 has 15 residues. Generated by immunoSEQ multiplex PCR, the TCRdb table keeps only in-frame clones and is missing some. The table lists roughly 44,000 clones, around 82% of them singletons. The TCR originated in a man aged 65-85 years with urothelial cancer. Specimen: PBMCs, collected around atezolizumab (anti-PD-L1) treatment. The V call is TRBV10-3, the J call TRBJ2-1, with 8 bases lining up with TRBD1. CDR3 in DNA: TGTGCCATCAGTGAGTCTCAGGGGGCATCGAATGAGCAGTTCTTC. It yields the protein CAISESQGASNEQFF.